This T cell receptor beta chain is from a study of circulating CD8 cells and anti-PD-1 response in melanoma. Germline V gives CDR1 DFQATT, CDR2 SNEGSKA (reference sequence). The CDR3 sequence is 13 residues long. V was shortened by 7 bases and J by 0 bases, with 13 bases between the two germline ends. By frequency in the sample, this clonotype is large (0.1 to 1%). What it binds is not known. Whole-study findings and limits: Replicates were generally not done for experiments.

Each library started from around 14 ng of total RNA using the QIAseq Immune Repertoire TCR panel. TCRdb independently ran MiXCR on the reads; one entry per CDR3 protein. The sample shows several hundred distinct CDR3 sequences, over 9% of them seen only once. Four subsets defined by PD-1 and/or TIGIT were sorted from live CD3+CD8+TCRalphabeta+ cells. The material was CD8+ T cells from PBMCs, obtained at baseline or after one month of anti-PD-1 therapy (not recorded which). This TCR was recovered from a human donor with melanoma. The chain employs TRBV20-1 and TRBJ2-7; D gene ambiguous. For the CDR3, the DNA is TGCAGTGGAGGCCTATTTCCCTCCTACGAGCAGTACTTC. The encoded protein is CSGGLFPSYEQYF.